Given below is one TCR beta chain in context. The target antigen is unknown. The sample belongs to a study of a mutant IDH1 vaccine in newly diagnosed glioma. Study details: Patients received vaccination from 4-6 weeks after radiotherapy alone, or with temozolomide cycles.

Time point in this sample: week 35, safety follow-up. A single vaccine dose contained 300 ug of mutant IDH1 20-mer peptide, and topical imiquimod was used with it. New WHO grade 3 or 4 astrocytomas that were IDH1-mutant and ATRX-lost occurred in the donors. Assay used: immunoSEQ multiplex PCR; TCRdb lists only in-frame clones, some missing. The table includes 40,000 to 60,000 clones, 65% to 80% detected once. Study conclusions and caveats: Pseudoprogression appears to have had no connection to changes in top peripheral T cell clonotypes.

This receptor was obtained from a man between 35 and 55 years old with glioma. This sample comprised PBMCs, obtained from a glioma patient whose treatment included an IDH1 peptide vaccine.

CDR3 loop: CASSSLSGMAGYEQYF. In DNA, the CDR3 is TGTGCCAGCAGCTCGCTTTCCGGGATGGCTGGGTACGAGCAGTACTTC. The chain joins TRBV11-2 to TRBJ2-7; a possible D gene is TRBD2 (5 bases). CDR3 length equals 16 residues. Trimming took 4 bases from V and 4 from J, leaving 20 bases between them. Germline V gives CDR1 SGHAT, CDR2 FQNNGV.